This TCR beta chain is from a study of blood T cells in healthy people across ages. For the second PCR, which ran for 7 to 11 cycles, a sample-barcoded 5' primer and a J-beta primer mix were used. TCRdb recomputed calls from the 5' RACE reads with MiXCR, one row per CDR3 protein. The sample includes around 650,000 distinct CDR3 sequences, about 32% of them seen just once. This CDR3 has 14 amino acids. The germline gives CDR1 SEHNR, CDR2 FQNEAQ (reference sequence). Deletions cut 5 bases from V and 0 bases from J, with 10 bases between. Many counts were recorded for this clonotype. The rearrangement joins TRBV7-9 to TRBJ2-5; no clear D. Sample: blood. This receptor was obtained from an elderly woman in good health. This chain's CDR3 is CASSPVVYQETQYF. Written as DNA, the CDR3 is TGTGCCAGCAGCCCCGTAGTGTACCAAGAGACCCAGTACTTC.